The 14 T cell receptor beta chains below come from one sample, sequenced in a study of vaccination effects on CD4 cells after COVID-19. Sequencing used immunoSEQ multiplex PCR; TCRdb keeps in-frame clones, though not all of them. This table has about 48,000 clones, roughly 79% appearing once. No cognate antigen is known for these TCRs. Sequencing followed a ViraFEST assay step that expanded antigen-specific CD4+ T cells with viral peptide pools. With about ten days of culture completed, CD4+ T cells were isolated. Neither prior SARS-CoV-2 infection nor positive nucleocapsid antibodies were present in the vaccine recipients. The input for sequencing was CD4+ T cells from PBMCs cultured with HCoV-OC43 spike peptides, taken before COVID-19 vaccination. Subset meaning: HCoV-OC43 spike overlapping peptide pool stimulation. The receptor set was obtained from a human donor who received a COVID-19 vaccine.

The chain combines TRBV6-2 or TRBV6-3 with TRBJ2-2; 9 nucleotides align to TRBD2. The CDR3 runs to 16 residues. CDR1 and CDR2 (germline): MNHEY, SVGEGT. The junction had 8 bases not matched to a gene; V was cut back by 4 bases and J by 5 bases. The CDR3 loop is CASSSPGLAKTGELFF. DNA for the CDR3: TGTGCCAGCAGTTCACCGGGACTAGCTAAGACCGGGGAGCTGTTTTTT.

The J gene is TRBJ2-1, the V gene TRBV5-1; 13 nucleotides match TRBD2. Germline assignment: CDR1 SGHRS and CDR2 YFSETQ. Trimming removed 4 bases from V and 3 bases from J; junction bases left unmatched: 4. There are 16 residues in the CDR3. The CDR3 sequence is CASSPRTSGSYNEQFF. CDR3 DNA sequence: TGCGCCAGCAGCCCCAGGACTAGCGGGAGCTACAATGAGCAGTTCTTC.

V is TRBV6-5 and J is TRBJ2-5; 9 bases are a match to TRBD1. The ends lost 5 bases at V and 4 bases at J; junction bases unmatched: 8. The CDR3 contains 15 residues. Per the germline V gene, CDR1 is MNHEY and CDR2 is SVGAGI. CDR3: CASSPGQGDLETQYF. The CDR3 bases are TGTGCCAGCAGTCCGGGACAGGGTGATTTAGAGACCCAGTACTTC.

The rearrangement links TRBV12-3 or TRBV12-4 to TRBJ1-2; unclear D gene. The CDR3 extends over 12 amino acids. With 3 bases removed from V and 1 base from J, the gap between germline ends came to 3 bases. The CDR3 spells CASSFGNYGYTF. In DNA, the CDR3 is TGTGCCAGCAGTTTTGGTAACTATGGCTACACCTTC.

CDR3 residues: CASSPNRGNQPQHF. CDR3 in DNA: TGTGCCAGCTCACCCAACAGGGGCAATCAGCCCCAGCATTTT. The chain couples TRBV18 to TRBJ1-5; perhaps TRBD1 as D (6 bases). The CDR3 totals 14 residues. Germline V gene sequence: CDR1 KGHSH, CDR2 LQKENI. The V end was cut by 3 bases, the J end by 2 bases, with 8 bases between.

The V and J genes are TRBV10-2 and TRBJ1-2; unclear D gene. The ends were cut back, 5 bases at V and 6 bases at J, with 10 bases in the middle. The germline V gene has CDR1 WSHSY and CDR2 SAAADI. The CDR3 contains 12 residues. CDR3 sequence (DNA): TGCGCCAGCAGTTCTGGGGTGAATGGCTACACCTTC. Residues: CASSSGVNGYTF.

The rearrangement links TRBV6-5 to TRBJ1-1, with no clear D. Trimming removed 8 bases from V and 1 base from J, with 11 bases in between. In germline, CDR1 is MNHEY, CDR2 SVGAGI. This CDR3 region has 13 residues. Here the CDR3 reads CASRRGPNTEAFF. In nucleotides, the CDR3 is TGTGCCAGCCGCCGCGGCCCGAACACTGAAGCTTTCTTT.

The chain uses TRBV23-1 and TRBJ2-7, with 10 bases that match TRBD1. TRBV23-1 is labeled an ORF, and its function is uncertain. CDR3 length equals 16 residues. Unmatched junction bases numbered 6, after V lost 2 bases and J lost 2 bases. This CDR3 is CASSQDRDRGPYEQYV. Written as DNA, the CDR3 is TGCGCCAGCAGTCAAGATCGGGACAGGGGCCCCTACGAGCAGTACGTC.

The table lists this clone with a count of one. V usage is TRBV20-1 and J usage is TRBJ2-7; maybe TRBD2 (6 bases). The CDR3 is 12 residues long. Germline CDR1 reads DFQATT; CDR2 reads SNEGSKA (reference sequence). Trimming took 3 bases from V and 4 from J, leaving 10 bases between them. The CDR3 DNA reads as TGCAGTGCTAGTTCCAGCGGGTACGAGCAGTACGTC. Residues: CSASSSGYEQYV.

The rearrangement links TRBV5-1 to TRBJ2-1; TRBD1 agrees at 7 bases. The CDR3 loop spans 16 amino acids. The trim removed 4 bases at V and 1 base at J, leaving 8 bases unmatched. The germline V gene encodes CDR1 SGHRS and CDR2 YFSETQ. The CDR3 spells CASSTQGVPSYNEQFF. Here the CDR3 DNA reads TGCGCCAGCAGCACCCAGGGGGTCCCGTCCTACAATGAGCAGTTCTTC. Filled out from reference TRBV5-1 and TRBJ2-1, the complete variable domain reads KAGVTQTPRYLIKTRGQQVTLSCSPISGHRSVSWYQQTPGQGLQFLFEYFSETQRNKGNFPGRFSGRQFSNSRSEMNVSTLELGDSALYLCASSTQGVPSYNEQFFGPGTRLTVL.

CDR3 loop: CASSQQGAGELFF. The CDR3 DNA reads TGCGCCAGCAGCCAACAGGGGGCCGGGGAGCTGTTTTTT. V and J are TRBV4-3 and TRBJ2-2; 7 bases are a match to TRBD1. Trimming removed 2 bases from V and 6 bases from J; junction bases left unmatched: 0. This CDR3 is 13 amino acids long. Per germline, CDR1 LGHNA and CDR2 YSLEER.

The chain is built from TRBV7-2 and TRBJ2-5; 8 nucleotides match TRBD2. From germline, CDR1 is SGHTA and CDR2 FQGNSA. CDR3 length: 13 amino acids. V trimming: 8 bases; J trimming: 1 base; junction bases outside the gene matches: 3. CDR3 bases: TGTGCCAGCTTAGCGGGACCCCAAGAGACCCAGTACTTC. Its translation is CASLAGPQETQYF.

CDR3 residues: CASGGMNQPQHF. CDR3 coding DNA: TGTGCCAGCGGGGGGATGAATCAGCCCCAGCATTTT. The rearrangement uses TRBV3-1 (or the pseudogene TRBV3-2) and TRBJ1-5, with TRBD1 as a possible D gene (5 bases). The germline V gene has CDR1 LGHDT and CDR2 YNNKEL (reference sequence). V was cut by 8 bases and J by 4 bases, with 9 bases left in between. The CDR3 consists of 12 residues.

The V call is TRBV9, the J call TRBJ2-3, with 7 positions matching TRBD2. Germline assignment: CDR1 SGDLS and CDR2 YYNGEE. The CDR3 loop spans 14 amino acids. The trim removed 0 bases at V and 6 bases at J, leaving 4 bases unmatched. The CDR3 nucleotides are TGTGCCAGCAGCGTAGAATGGCGGGGGGATACGCAGTATTTT. Amino acid sequence: CASSVEWRGDTQYF.